These 32 T cell receptor beta chains share one sample of origin, sequenced in a study of OX40 agonist ivuxolimab in advanced cancers. TCRdb's copy holds only in-frame clones and misses some; the assay was immunoSEQ multiplex PCR. The sample has around 66,000 clones, roughly nine tenths seen once. Sequenced here: CD4+ or CD8+ T cells sorted from blood, sampled in a trial of the OX40 agonist ivuxolimab. These receptor sequences come from an adult with an advanced solid tumor such as melanoma, head and neck, liver or kidney cancer.

The V gene is TRBV28, the J gene TRBJ1-2, with a weak D call TRBD1 (6 bases). Trimming took 3 bases from V and 4 from J, leaving 6 bases between them. The CDR3 length is 12 residues. Germline V CDR1 and CDR2: MDHEN, SYDVKM. The CDR3 coding sequence is TGTGCCAGCAGTTTCAGGGGCTATGGCTACACCTTC. This gives the protein CASSFRGYGYTF.

This chain links TRBV6-6 with TRBJ1-1; no clear D. This CDR3 is 15 amino acids long. Germline V gives CDR1 MNHNY, CDR2 SVGAGI (reference sequence). Trimming pared 4 bases from V and 1 base from J, leaving 13 bases between. CDR3 sequence reads: CASSWRVGQNTEAFF. CDR3 coding DNA: TGTGCCAGCAGTTGGAGGGTTGGGCAGAACACTGAAGCTTTCTTT.

The V call is TRBV28, the J call TRBJ1-2, with a tentative D call TRBD1 (5 bases). Germline V CDR1 and CDR2: MDHEN, SYDVKM. There are 14 residues in the CDR3. V shed 10 bases and J shed 8 bases, with 23 bases lying between them. For the CDR3, the DNA is TGTGCCACCGAGATACCAGGGAGATTGAAAGGCTACACCTTC. This encodes CATEIPGRLKGYTF.

V usage is TRBV13 and J usage is TRBJ2-2; D uncertain. Trimming took 4 bases from V and 6 from J, leaving 15 bases between them. Germline-derived CDR1 and CDR2 are PRHDT and FYEKMQ (reference sequence). The CDR3 consists of 15 residues. The DNA of the CDR3 is TGTGCCAGCAGCTCCAACCCAACTATTTCCGGGGAGCTGTTTTTT. Amino acid sequence: CASSSNPTISGELFF.

The V and J genes are TRBV5-1 and TRBJ2-1; D is unresolved. The length of the CDR3 is 14 residues. Germline V gene data show CDR1 as SGHRS and CDR2 as YFSETQ. V lost 2 bases, J lost 1 base, and 7 bases lay in between. The CDR3 DNA is TGCGCCAGCAGCTTTGATACTTCCTACAATGAGCAGTTCTTC. It codes for CASSFDTSYNEQFF.

The chain joins TRBV5-1 to TRBJ2-7; TRBD1 might be the D (6 bases). Per germline, CDR1 SGHRS and CDR2 YFSETQ. The CDR3 extends over 15 amino acids. The V and J ends lost 4 bases and 5 bases respectively, with 19 bases between them. CDR3 sequence reads: CASSAIPGHDDEQYF. The CDR3 nucleotides read TGCGCCAGCAGCGCAATACCGGGACACGACGACGAGCAGTACTTC.

This sequence joins TRBV5-4 and TRBJ2-5; D not resolved. Per germline, CDR1 SGHNT and CDR2 YYREEE (reference sequence). This CDR3 contains 13 residues. Trimming removed 3 bases at V and 4 bases at J, with 10 bases between. DNA for the CDR3: TGTGCCAGCAGCTCTTACATGGGAGAGACCCAGTACTTC. This codes for CASSSYMGETQYF.

The gene calls are TRBV15 and TRBJ1-6, with D hard to call. The CDR3 runs 15 residues. The germline V gene has CDR1 LNHNV and CDR2 YYDKDF (reference sequence). V was clipped by 3 bases and J by 1 base, with 7 bases between them. The DNA for the CDR3 is TGTGCCACCAGCAGTCTGGGGTCCTATAATTCACCCCTCCACTTT. Protein product: CATSSLGSYNSPLHF. Drawing the rest from reference TRBV15 and TRBJ1-6, the complete variable domain is DAMVIQNPRYQVTQFGKPVTLSCSQTLNHNVMYWYQQKSSQAPKLLFHYYDKDFNNEADTPDNFQSRRPNTSFCFLDIRSPGLGDTAMYLCATSSLGSYNSPLHFGNGTRLTVT.

This chain connects TRBV5-1 to TRBJ1-6; possible D gene TRBD1, 5 bases. Looked up from germline, CDR1 is SGHRS and CDR2 is YFSETQ. CDR3 length equals 14 residues. V shed 4 bases and J shed 7 bases, with 12 bases lying between them. Here the CDR3 DNA reads TGCGCCAGCAGCCCCGGGACCGAGAATTCACCCCTCCACTTT. Protein product: CASSPGTENSPLHF.

The rearrangement uses TRBV19 and TRBJ2-3, with D possibly being TRBD1 or TRBD2 (5 bases each). The germline gives CDR1 LNHDA, CDR2 SQIVND (reference sequence). V was cut by 4 bases and J by 2 bases, with 13 bases left in between. The CDR3 has 15 residues. CDR3 in DNA: TGTGCCAGTAGTACGGCTGGGGACCCCACAGATACGCAGTATTTT. Translated, it gives CASSTAGDPTDTQYF.

The chain has TRBV7-2 and TRBJ2-1; maybe TRBD2 (5 bases). V dropped 0 bases and J dropped 4 bases, with 13 bases sitting between them. This CDR3 is 16 amino acids long. Germline values: CDR1 SGHTA, CDR2 FQGNSA. The CDR3 DNA follows: TGTGCCAGCAGCTTAGCCGGGGTCCTCTCTTACAATGAGCAGTTCTTC. It translates to CASSLAGVLSYNEQFF.

The chain joins TRBV6-5 to TRBJ2-1; TRBD2 matches at 8 bases. Germline-derived CDR1 and CDR2 are MNHEY and SVGAGI. This CDR3 is built from 15 residues. V lost 6 bases and J lost 4; bases outside the gene matches: 8. The CDR3 DNA reads as TGTGCCAGCAGCGGAGGACTAGCTTTTTACAATGAGCAGTTCTTC. Translation gives CASSGGLAFYNEQFF.

The chain recombines TRBV6-6 with TRBJ1-1; 7 nucleotides line up with TRBD1. CDR1 is MNHNY, CDR2 SVGAGI, per germline (reference sequence). The J segment lost 1 base and the V segment lost 2 bases, leaving 1 base of the junction unmatched. The CDR3 runs to 14 residues. CDR3 sequence: CASSYGTANTEAFF. Written as DNA, the CDR3 is TGTGCCAGCAGTTACGGGACAGCGAACACTGAAGCTTTCTTT.

The sample holds one count of this clone. V and J are TRBV14 and TRBJ2-7; TRBD1 matches at 12 bases. Looked up from germline, CDR1 is SGHDN and CDR2 is FVKESK. Trimming took 4 bases from V and 4 from J; bases not matched to a gene: 2. This CDR3 contains 14 residues. The CDR3 DNA sequence: TGTGCCAGCAGCCGGGACAGGGGGCGATACGAGCAGTACTTC. This codes for CASSRDRGRYEQYF.

J is TRBJ2-7 and V is TRBV7-8; D call uncertain. Germline V gene lookup returns CDR1 SGHVS and CDR2 FQNEAQ. The germline V and J ends were trimmed by 0 bases and 3 bases, with 6 bases remaining between them. The CDR3 totals 13 residues. The CDR3, as DNA: TGTGCCAGCAGCTTAGCAGGGATCTACGAGCAGTACTTC. Amino acids: CASSLAGIYEQYF.

The chain recombines TRBV18 with TRBJ1-5; D is unclear. CDR1 and CDR2 from the germline V gene are KGHSH and LQKENI. The V end lost 2 bases, the J end lost 15 bases, and 14 bases lay between the germline ends. This CDR3 has 12 residues. CDR3 DNA sequence: TGTGCCAGCTCACCAGAATCGGGTTCTTCGCATTTT. It codes for CASSPESGSSHF.

This clone was recorded once. This rearrangement joins TRBV19 to TRBJ1-1, with D maybe TRBD1 (5 bases). V dropped 6 bases and J dropped 7 bases, with 6 bases sitting between them. The CDR3 contains 10 residues. Germline V gene lookup returns CDR1 LNHDA and CDR2 SQIVND (reference sequence). The CDR3 region is CASRRGEAFF. CDR3 coding DNA: TGTGCCAGTAGAAGGGGTGAAGCTTTCTTT.

Points on this clone: This sample also contains other DNA sequences that code for the same CDR3. The rearrangement links TRBV5-6 to TRBJ1-1; 8 nucleotides match TRBD1. Germline CDR1 and CDR2: SGHDT and YYEEEE. V lost 5 bases to trimming and J lost 5 bases; unmatched junction nucleotides: 11. This CDR3 has 15 amino acids. The CDR3 protein is CASRNRYRGRTEAFF. The CDR3 region has the DNA TGTGCCAGCAGAAACCGTTACAGGGGGAGAACTGAAGCTTTCTTT.

This clone was seen only once. The chain is built from TRBV7-8 and TRBJ2-5; TRBD2 is a possible D gene (6 bases). The CDR3 totals 12 residues. The ends were cut back, 0 bases at V and 14 bases at J, with 13 bases in the middle. The V gene's germline CDR1 is SGHVS and CDR2 FQNEAQ. The CDR3 DNA reads TGTGCCAGCAGCTTAGCTGGGGGGACTGTTTACTTC. Its protein is CASSLAGGTVYF.

The chain is built from TRBV6-5 and TRBJ2-6, with D possibly matching TRBD2 (6 bases). This CDR3 spans 16 amino acids. Trimming shortened V by 4 bases and J by 2 bases, and 12 bases separated the two germline ends. Germline values: CDR1 MNHEY, CDR2 SVGAGI. The CDR3 region has the DNA TGTGCCAGCAGTTTCGGGGGTTCTACTGGGGCCAACGTCCTGACTTTC. Translated, it gives CASSFGGSTGANVLTF.

The chain carries TRBV5-1 and TRBJ2-2, with D maybe TRBD2 (5 bases). The germline gives CDR1 SGHRS, CDR2 YFSETQ. This CDR3 has 15 amino acids. V was shortened by 1 base and J by 3 bases, with 10 bases between the two germline ends. CDR3 residues: CASSLSGADTGELFF. CDR3 bases: TGCGCCAGCAGCTTGAGCGGCGCGGACACCGGGGAGCTGTTTTTT.

The chain uses TRBV5-1 and TRBJ1-3, with TRBD1 identical over 10 bases. The CDR3 is 16 residues long. V lost 4 bases and J lost 3; bases outside the gene matches: 7. From germline, CDR1 is SGHRS and CDR2 YFSETQ. The CDR3 region has the DNA TGCGCCAGCAGCCCAGGCGGGACAGGGGTTGGAAACACCATATATTTT. Its protein product is CASSPGGTGVGNTIYF. The full variable domain, rest sourced from reference TRBV5-1 and TRBJ1-3, is KAGVTQTPRYLIKTRGQQVTLSCSPISGHRSVSWYQQTPGQGLQFLFEYFSETQRNKGNFPGRFSGRQFSNSRSEMNVSTLELGDSALYLCASSPGGTGVGNTIYFGEGSWLTVV.

This rearrangement joins TRBV5-6 to TRBJ1-6, with TRBD1 matching over 7 bases. J gave up 5 bases and V 1 base, and 3 bases lay outside the gene matches. The CDR3 totals 15 residues. Germline V lookup: CDR1 SGHDT, CDR2 YYEEEE. This CDR3 reads CASSLLQGHNSPLHF. The CDR3 coding sequence is TGTGCCAGCAGCTTGTTACAGGGGCATAATTCACCCCTCCACTTT. Complete variable domain (other parts from reference TRBV5-6 and TRBJ1-6): DAGVTQSPTHLIKTRGQQVTLRCSPKSGHDTVSWYQQALGQGPQFIFQYYEEEERQRGNFPDRFSGHQFPNYSSELNVNALLLGDSALYLCASSLLQGHNSPLHFGNGTRLTVT.

The chain carries TRBV11-1 and TRBJ2-2; unclear D gene. The CDR3 totals 14 residues. CDR1 and CDR2 (germline): SGHAT, FQDESV (reference sequence). Trimming stripped 2 bases from V and 5 bases from J, with 9 bases between. For the CDR3, the DNA is TGTGCCAGCAGCTTATACTCATCGACCGGGGAGCTGTTTTTT. Protein: CASSLYSSTGELFF.

J is TRBJ2-3 and V is TRBV7-2, with TRBD1 as a possible D gene (6 bases). The CDR3 contains 15 residues. Germline V CDR1 and CDR2: SGHTA, FQGNSA. V lost 1 base and J lost 0, with 8 bases in between. The CDR3 region has the DNA TGTGCCAGCAGCTTAGGGGGGCAGAGCACAGATACGCAGTATTTT. Its translation is CASSLGGQSTDTQYF. Supplemented by reference TRBV7-2 and TRBJ2-3, the full variable domain reads GAGVSQSPSNKVTEKGKDVELRCDPISGHTALYWYRQSLGQGLEFLIYFQGNSAPDKSGLPSDRFSAERTGGSVSTLTIQRTQQEDSAVYLCASSLGGQSTDTQYFGPGTRLTVL.

The sample holds one count of this clone. V gene TRBV2 combines with J gene TRBJ2-7; 7 bases agree with TRBD2. Germline V gene lookup returns CDR1 SNHLY and CDR2 FYNNEI. The CDR3 is 15 residues long. The V and J ends lost 4 bases and 5 bases, in that order; junction bases with no gene match: 11. The CDR3 coding sequence is TGTGCCAGCAGTGTGTCGGCGGGGGTCGCGAACGAGCAGTACTTC. Amino acid sequence: CASSVSAGVANEQYF.

The sample holds a few counts of this clone. V gene TRBV15 combines with J gene TRBJ2-2; D is unresolved. Between the trimmed V and J ends, which lost 5 bases and 5 bases, there was a span of 15 bases. There are 15 residues in the CDR3. Germline V CDR1 and CDR2: LNHNV, YYDKDF (reference sequence). CDR3: CATSGRGVGTGELFF. Written as DNA, the CDR3 is TGTGCCACCAGCGGTCGTGGGGTTGGGACCGGGGAGCTGTTTTTT.

This clone is a singleton in its sample. The genes are TRBV5-1 and TRBJ2-1; 7 positions agree with TRBD2. The CDR3 is 15 amino acids. With V trimmed by 3 bases and J by 6 bases, 9 bases remained unmatched. CDR1 and CDR2 (germline): SGHRS, YFSETQ. The chain's CDR3 is CASSWGVLAGNEQFF. The CDR3 nucleotides read TGCGCCAGCAGCTGGGGGGTGTTAGCGGGCAATGAGCAGTTCTTC. Supplemented by reference TRBV5-1 and TRBJ2-1, the full variable domain reads KAGVTQTPRYLIKTRGQQVTLSCSPISGHRSVSWYQQTPGQGLQFLFEYFSETQRNKGNFPGRFSGRQFSNSRSEMNVSTLELGDSALYLCASSWGVLAGNEQFFGPGTRLTVL.

The table lists this clone with a count of one. The chain is built from TRBV7-9 and TRBJ2-5; 8 bases line up with TRBD2. Germline V gene data show CDR1 as SEHNR and CDR2 as FQNEAQ (reference sequence). V lost 4 bases, J lost 5 bases, and 15 bases stayed unmatched. This CDR3 is 17 amino acids long. CDR3 bases: TGTGCCAGCAGCTCCCGGCTGGGGGTAGCGGGAAGGGAGACCCAGTACTTC. Its translation is CASSSRLGVAGRETQYF.

The rearrangement uses TRBV5-6 and TRBJ1-4, with TRBD1 matching over 9 bases. Trimming cost V 2 bases and J 0 bases; bases outside gene matches: 5. The CDR3 is made up of 17 amino acids. CDR1 is SGHDT, CDR2 YYEEEE, per germline. The CDR3 region is CASSLPRTGATNEKLFF. CDR3 DNA sequence: TGTGCCAGCAGCTTACCCAGGACAGGGGCAACTAATGAAAAACTGTTTTTT.

The genes are TRBV10-3 and TRBJ2-7; weak D call: TRBD1 (7 bases). This CDR3 contains 13 residues. Germline lookup yields CDR1 ENHRY and CDR2 SYGVKD. V was cut by 6 bases and J by 5 bases, with 14 bases left in between. The CDR3 is CAIREGQRNEQYF. The CDR3 DNA is TGTGCCATCAGGGAGGGACAGAGGAACGAGCAGTACTTC.

The V and J genes are TRBV6-1 and TRBJ2-7; D may correspond to TRBD1 or TRBD2 (7 bases each). Germline V gene data show CDR1 as MNHNS and CDR2 as SASEGT. The V gene lost 2 bases and the J gene lost 5 bases, with 19 bases spanning the gap. The CDR3 length is 16 residues. The CDR3 reads CASSEYLWGGGNEQYF. CDR3 DNA: TGTGCCAGCAGTGAATATCTATGGGGAGGGGGCAACGAGCAGTACTTC.